The clone carrying this T cell receptor (beta chain) was found many times. This sample was included in a study of blood T cells in healthy people across ages. Across the study: T cells yielded about one barcoded beta molecule per two cells through template switching.

It was with a sample-barcoded 5' primer and a J-beta primer mix that a second PCR of about 6 to 12 cycles was run. The authors tagged each cDNA molecule using a template-switch adaptor with 12 random nucleotides. MiXCR, run by TCRdb on the 5' RACE reads, gives a single entry per CDR3 protein. The table lists hundreds of thousands of distinct CDR3 sequences, around 24% of them singletons. Trimming removed 3 bases from V and 0 bases from J, with 9 bases in between. The CDR3 extends over 16 amino acids. From germline, CDR1 is MDHEN and CDR2 SYDVKM. These data are also associated with another study on T cells of mothers and their children.

Material for sequencing was blood. The sequence was obtained from a boy between 10 and 17 years old in good health. V gene TRBV28 combines with J gene TRBJ2-6; D may match TRBD1 or TRBD2 (5 bases each). CDR3: CASSFGDVSGANVLTF. CDR3 bases: TGTGCCAGCAGTTTTGGGGACGTCTCTGGGGCCAACGTCCTGACTTTC. Combining the CDR3 with reference TRBV28 and TRBJ2-6 gives the whole variable domain DVKVTQSSRYLVKRTGEKVFLECVQDMDHENMFWYRQDPGLGLRLIYFSYDVKMKEKGDIPEGYSVSREKKERFSLILESASTNQTSMYLCASSFGDVSGANVLTFGAGSRLTVL.